The present TCR beta chain was sequenced within a study of shared clonotypes between healthy human individuals. Study summary: Aged between 18 and 49, the donors were a couple of women and a few men.

Measured with immunoSEQ multiplex PCR; TCRdb has only the in-frame clones, and not every one. The sample includes roughly 2,500,000 clones, 93% of them seen just once. The germline V and J ends were trimmed by 5 bases and 7 bases, with 14 bases remaining between them. Per the germline V gene, CDR1 is SGHAT and CDR2 is FQNNGV. This CDR3 spans 13 amino acids. Comment on this clone: The antigen remains unidentified.

Overall study results and limits: Donor scarcity curtailed the genetic and exposure-history diversity represented herein.

The rearrangement uses TRBV11-2 and TRBJ2-5; no definite D call. The sample consisted of naive CD4+ T cells from PBMCs. Documented subset: CD45RA+ positively selected. The source of this sequence is a man between 18 and 29 years old in good health. Some clones in this sample may be carry-over from other donors' samples. The CDR3 here is CASSPVTIGTQYF. CDR3 sequence (DNA): TGTGCCAGCAGCCCCGTGACAATCGGGACCCAGTACTTC.